These 16 T cell receptor beta chains came from one sample sequenced in a study of high-grade serous ovarian cancer treatment subgroups. Tumor samples were taken before definitive surgery or chemotherapy. Using immunoSEQ multiplex PCR, the repertoire was profiled, and TCRdb retains in-frame clones only, with some absent. The sample shows about 2,800 clones, 60% to 80% of them seen only once. The sequenced sample was tumor tissue. These receptors all stem from a human donor with high-grade serous ovarian cancer.

The genes are TRBV29-1 and TRBJ1-2; perhaps TRBD1 as D (5 bases). This CDR3 spans 15 amino acids. Germline CDR1 is SQVTM and CDR2 is ANQGSEA. The ends were cut back, 4 bases at V and 4 bases at J, with 19 bases in the middle. CDR3 sequence: CSVGTDRPSFYGYTF. Here the CDR3 DNA reads TGCAGCGTTGGAACTGACAGACCAAGCTTCTATGGCTACACCTTC.

This chain joins TRBV5-1 and TRBJ2-7, with 7 bases fitting TRBD1. The germline V gene encodes CDR1 SGHRS and CDR2 YFSETQ. The CDR3 loop spans 18 amino acids. V was clipped by 1 base and J by 7 bases; unmatched bases: 20. The CDR3 DNA follows: TGCGCCAGCAGCTTGAGAGCTTTGAACAGGGGAGTTCGTGGGGAGCAGTACTTC. Translated, it gives CASSLRALNRGVRGEQYF.

This CDR3 reads CATSGKSGRAYNEQFF. CDR3 DNA sequence: TGTGCCACCAGCGGGAAAAGCGGGAGGGCCTACAATGAGCAGTTCTTC. The chain uses TRBV15 and TRBJ2-1; 10 nucleotides agree with TRBD2. The V gene end was trimmed by 5 bases and the J gene end by 2 bases; junction bases not matched to a gene: 6. The CDR3 is 16 residues long. The V gene's germline CDR1 is LNHNV and CDR2 YYDKDF (reference sequence).

V and J are TRBV27 and TRBJ2-1; no reliable D call. V dropped 5 bases and J dropped 3 bases, with 14 bases sitting between them. The CDR3 spans 15 residues. CDR1 and CDR2 from the germline V gene are MNHEY and SMNVEV (reference sequence). This CDR3 reads CASSPGSGFYNEQFF. The CDR3 nucleotides are TGTGCCAGCAGTCCTGGTTCAGGCTTCTACAATGAGCAGTTCTTC.

In its sample, this clone was seen a few times. V gene TRBV5-1 combines with J gene TRBJ2-2, with 8 nucleotides matching TRBD2. The V and J ends lost 1 base and 4 bases, in that order; junction bases with no gene match: 6. From germline, CDR1 is SGHRS and CDR2 YFSETQ. The CDR3 extends over 16 amino acids. The DNA for the CDR3 is TGCGCCAGCAGCTTGTTCGGGGGGGGAGTCACCGGGGAGCTGTTTTTT. Its protein product is CASSLFGGGVTGELFF.

The chain employs TRBV4-3 and TRBJ2-7, with TRBD1 matching over 9 bases. This CDR3 contains 15 residues. V lost 0 bases and J lost 3; bases outside the gene matches: 3. Germline assignment: CDR1 LGHNA and CDR2 YSLEER. In DNA, the CDR3 is TGCGCCAGCAGCCAAGACCGGGACAGGGACTACGAGCAGTACTTC. This gives the protein CASSQDRDRDYEQYF.

The chain recombines TRBV28 with TRBJ2-5; 9 nucleotides match TRBD2. J gave up 5 bases and V 5 bases, and 9 bases lay outside the gene matches. Germline V gene lookup returns CDR1 MDHEN and CDR2 SYDVKM. This CDR3 comprises 15 residues. CDR3 sequence reads: CASSAAGGRTETQYF. The CDR3 DNA reads as TGTGCCAGCAGTGCGGCGGGGGGGCGGACGGAGACCCAGTACTTC. The whole variable domain, remainder taken from reference TRBV28 and TRBJ2-5, is DVKVTQSSRYLVKRTGEKVFLECVQDMDHENMFWYRQDPGLGLRLIYFSYDVKMKEKGDIPEGYSVSREKKERFSLILESASTNQTSMYLCASSAAGGRTETQYFGPGTRLLVL.

This chain joins TRBV28 and TRBJ1-2; no definite D call. V was clipped by 6 bases and J by 8 bases, with 22 bases between them. This CDR3 region has 15 residues. CDR1 MDHEN and CDR2 SYDVKM come from the germline V gene. The CDR3 sequence: CASSFNKYTGGGYTF. DNA of the CDR3: TGTGCCAGCAGCTTCAACAAATATACGGGTGGAGGCTACACCTTC.

The gene calls are TRBV9 and TRBJ1-3; D might be TRBD1 (5 bases). V lost 3 bases and J 7 bases, leaving 32 bases between the germline ends. Per the germline V gene, CDR1 is SGDLS and CDR2 is YYNGEE. This CDR3 contains 20 residues. The DNA of the CDR3 is TGTGCCAGCAGCGCTACCCACCCTCCTGCCGGTCGAGGGGCGGGGAACACCATATATTTT. Translating gives CASSATHPPAGRGAGNTIYF.

This rearrangement joins TRBV4-3 to TRBJ2-6, with D possibly matching TRBD2 (6 bases). V lost 1 base and J 2 bases, leaving 9 bases between the germline ends. The germline CDR1 and CDR2 sequences are LGHNA and YSLEER. The CDR3 extends over 16 amino acids. For the CDR3, the DNA is TGCGCCAGCAGCCAAGTACGGGGGACTGGGGCCAACGTCCTGACTTTC. It codes for CASSQVRGTGANVLTF.

This sequence joins TRBV30 and TRBJ2-1, with a weak D call TRBD2 (5 bases). The CDR3 runs 13 residues. The ends were cut back, 1 base at V and 4 bases at J, with 8 bases in the middle. Germline-derived CDR1 and CDR2 are GTSNPN and SVGIG (reference sequence). In DNA, the CDR3 is TGTGCCTGGAGTGAAACGGGATACAATGAGCAGTTCTTC. Its translation: CAWSETGYNEQFF.

The rearrangement links TRBV5-6 to TRBJ2-1; 7 nucleotides agree with TRBD2. The junction had 3 bases not matched to a gene; V was cut back by 0 bases and J by 0 bases. From germline, CDR1 is SGHDT and CDR2 YYEEEE. The CDR3 covers 16 residues. The CDR3: CASSLVPSGSYNEQFF. Written as DNA, the CDR3 is TGTGCCAGCAGCTTGGTACCTAGCGGCTCCTACAATGAGCAGTTCTTC.

The chain employs TRBV11-2 and TRBJ1-4; TRBD1 agrees at 7 bases. The CDR3 totals 15 residues. The J segment lost 7 bases and the V segment lost 5 bases, leaving 10 bases of the junction unmatched. Germline CDR1 SGHAT, CDR2 FQNNGV. CDR3 in DNA: TGTGCCAGCAGCATCCAACAGGGGCTGGGTGAAAAACTGTTTTTT. This gives the protein CASSIQQGLGEKLFF.

The V call is TRBV19, the J call TRBJ1-2, with D unresolved. Trimming cost V 5 bases and J 8 bases, with 15 bases left between them. Per germline, CDR1 LNHDA and CDR2 SQIVND (reference sequence). CDR3 length: 13 amino acids. DNA for the CDR3: TGTGCCAGTAGTCCATCCCCGGAGGCGGGCTACACCTTC. Its protein is CASSPSPEAGYTF.

The rearrangement uses TRBV7-8 and TRBJ2-1; 7 nucleotides match TRBD2. V was pared by 11 bases and J by 0 bases, with 10 bases of the junction left unmatched. Germline CDR1 reads SGHVS; CDR2 reads FQNEAQ. The CDR3 has 15 amino acids. Here the CDR3 DNA reads TGTGCCGGCGGGTGGCCTAGCGGCTCCTACAATGAGCAGTTCTTC. Translated, it gives CAGGWPSGSYNEQFF.

This clone turned up a few times. This chain connects TRBV4-1 to TRBJ1-6; 8 positions agree with TRBD1. This CDR3 has 15 amino acids. Trimming at V came to 1 base and at J to 7 bases, leaving 3 bases not matched to a gene. CDR1 is MGHRA and CDR2 is YSYEKL in the germline V gene. CDR3 sequence (DNA): TGCGCCAGCAGCCAAGCGGGACAGGCAAATTCACCCCTCCACTTT. As protein: CASSQAGQANSPLHF.